These 22 T cell receptor beta chains share one sample of origin, sequenced in a study of CD8 T cells in ankylosing spondylitis. MiXCR, applied by TCRdb to the 5' RACE reads, yields one record per CDR3 protein. Of 200,000 to 250,000 distinct CDR3 sequences in the sample, approximately 12% are singletons; the top ten hold less than 7%. The specimen sequenced was blood, either unsorted or a sorted T cell fraction (not recorded which). Receptors were obtained from a male donor with ankylosing spondylitis or in good health (not recorded which).

The V gene is TRBV25-1, the J gene TRBJ2-7; possibly TRBD1 for D (5 bases). V was clipped by 1 base and J by 3 bases, with 16 bases between them. Germline values: CDR1 MGHDK, CDR2 SYGVNS. There are 16 residues in the CDR3. CDR3 in amino acids: CASSEWGKDLRYEQYF. CDR3 nucleotide sequence: TGTGCCAGCAGTGAATGGGGCAAGGACCTTCGCTACGAGCAGTACTTC.

This clonotype was picked up many times. The V call is TRBV12-3 or TRBV12-4, the J call TRBJ2-7, with D perhaps matching TRBD2 (5 bases). V shed 6 bases and J shed 1 base, with 19 bases lying between them. There are 16 residues in the CDR3. The CDR3 DNA reads TGTGCCAGCAGGATTTCTCGGGGAAGGGATTCCTACGAGCAGTACTTC. Protein: CASRISRGRDSYEQYF.

This clonotype was detected ten times or more. The chain has TRBV12-3 or TRBV12-4 and TRBJ2-7, with D possibly called TRBD1 or TRBD2 (5 bases each). V lost 7 bases to trimming and J lost 5 bases, with 18 bases between them. The CDR3 sequence is 14 residues long. The CDR3 bases are TGTGCCAGCAAAACGGGACGTCGGTTAAACGAGCAGTACTTC. Translating gives CASKTGRRLNEQYF.

A few counts support this clonotype. The CDR3 DNA reads TGTGCCAGCAGGGGCCTGGGCGGCACTGAAGCTTTCTTT. It encodes CASRGLGGTEAFF. The chain employs TRBV2 and TRBJ1-1; D gene uncertain. The CDR3 consists of 13 residues. Per the germline V gene, CDR1 is SNHLY and CDR2 is FYNNEI. Trimming removed 6 bases at V and 4 bases at J, with 12 bases between.

This clonotype turned up a few times. V usage is TRBV27 and J usage is TRBJ2-7; 7 positions match TRBD1. CDR3 length: 13 residues. With V trimmed by 6 bases and J by 6 bases, 8 bases remained unmatched. In germline, CDR1 is MNHEY, CDR2 SMNVEV (reference sequence). The CDR3 spells CASSPRGWSEQYF. CDR3 sequence (DNA): TGTGCCAGCAGCCCCAGGGGGTGGAGCGAGCAGTACTTC.

This clonotype was picked up many times. This chain links TRBV20-1 with TRBJ2-1, with 9 bases that match TRBD2. Trimming cost V 3 bases and J 10 bases; bases outside gene matches: 4. This CDR3 is 12 amino acids long. Germline CDR1 DFQATT, CDR2 SNEGSKA (reference sequence). The CDR3 nucleotides read TGCAGTGCTAGCTGGCTAGCGGGGGAGCAGTTCTTC. Its translation is CSASWLAGEQFF.

The J gene is TRBJ2-2, the V gene TRBV19; the D gene could be TRBD1 or TRBD2 (6 bases each). Between the trimmed V and J ends, which lost 5 bases and 4 bases, there was a span of 17 bases. Germline V gene sequence: CDR1 LNHDA, CDR2 SQIVND (reference sequence). The CDR3 has 16 residues. In DNA form, the CDR3 reads TGTGCCAGTAGTTCCCGGGGGCCCGCTGGCACCGGGGAGCTGTTTTTT. Its translation: CASSSRGPAGTGELFF.

This clonotype came up many times. This chain joins TRBV24-1 and TRBJ2-2, with 8 bases fitting TRBD1. Germline-derived CDR1 and CDR2 are KGHDR and SFDVKD. V gave up 4 bases and J gave up 8 bases; unmatched junction bases: 8. The length of the CDR3 is 15 residues. CDR3 region: CATSDPTGVVGELFF. The CDR3 nucleotides are TGTGCCACCAGTGACCCGACAGGGGTGGTAGGGGAGCTGTTTTTT.

This clonotype was recorded at least ten times. The CDR3 spells CASSVGFIGHEQYF. In DNA form, the CDR3 reads TGTGCCAGCAGCGTAGGGTTTATCGGGCACGAGCAGTACTTC. The chain links TRBV9 to TRBJ2-7, with D unresolved. This CDR3 spans 14 amino acids. CDR1 is SGDLS and CDR2 is YYNGEE in the germline V gene. V was cut by 0 bases and J by 5 bases, with 12 bases left in between.

This clonotype was seen repeatedly, ten times or more. V is TRBV20-1 and J is TRBJ2-2; 7 bases align to TRBD1. There are 13 residues in the CDR3. The germline CDR1 and CDR2 sequences are DFQATT and SNEGSKA (reference sequence). Trimming removed 6 bases from V and 7 bases from J; junction bases left unmatched: 8. DNA of the CDR3: TGCAGTGCCAAGACAGGGACGGGCGGGGAGCTGTTTTTT. This encodes CSAKTGTGGELFF.

This clonotype came up many times. V usage is TRBV12-3 or TRBV12-4 and J usage is TRBJ1-1; no definite D call. CDR3 size: 14 residues. Trimming left V 5 bases short and J 0 bases short, with 10 bases between. The CDR3 bases are TGTGCCAGCAGTCCCGACGGGGTGAACACTGAAGCTTTCTTT. Residues: CASSPDGVNTEAFF.

Ten or more counts support this clonotype. The chain joins TRBV7-8 to TRBJ1-3; TRBD1 matches at 7 bases. Germline CDR1 is SGHVS and CDR2 is FQNEAQ. Trimming at V came to 4 bases and at J to 4 bases, leaving 7 bases not matched to a gene. The CDR3 has 15 residues. CDR3: CASSSGTVHGNTIYF. The CDR3 DNA reads as TGTGCCAGCAGCTCCGGGACAGTACACGGAAACACCATATATTTT.

This clonotype was detected many times. This CDR3 is CASSLAHEQYF. The DNA for the CDR3 is TGTGCCAGCAGTTTGGCCCACGAGCAGTACTTC. This chain connects TRBV12-3 or TRBV12-4 to TRBJ2-7; D gene uncertain. This CDR3 region has 11 residues. The V end lost 3 bases, the J end lost 5 bases, and 5 bases lay between the germline ends.

With respect to this clonotype: It may be a read error: a sequence one base away is much more abundant. The V gene is TRBV7-3, the J gene TRBJ2-4, with D perhaps being TRBD1 or TRBD2 (6 bases each). Per germline, CDR1 SGHTA and CDR2 FQGTGA. The CDR3 contains 14 residues. This chain's CDR3 is CVSSLGGNKNIQYF. Here the CDR3 DNA reads TGTGTCAGCAGCTTAGGGGGGAATAAAAACATTCAGTACTTC. Together with reference TRBV7-3 and TRBJ2-4, the CDR3 gives the full variable domain: GAGVSQTPSNKVTEKGKYVELRCDPISGHTALYWYRQSLGQGPEFLIYFQGTGAADDSGLPNDRFFAVRPEGSVSTLKIQRTERGDSAVYLCVSSLGGNKNIQYFGAGTRLSVL.

This clonotype has a count of ten or more. This chain connects TRBV5-1 to TRBJ2-1; 9 bases align to TRBD2. The CDR3 is 19 amino acids. Germline V gene data show CDR1 as SGHRS and CDR2 as YFSETQ. J was trimmed by 0 bases and V by 4 bases; bases with no gene match: 14. CDR3 coding DNA: TGCGCCAGCAGCCCTCGGACTAGCGTCTACCGGAGCTCCTACAATGAGCAGTTCTTC. Amino acids: CASSPRTSVYRSSYNEQFF.

This clonotype has at least ten counts. The rearrangement uses TRBV5-1 and TRBJ2-3, with D uncertain. Germline loops: CDR1 SGHRS, CDR2 YFSETQ. This CDR3 is 14 amino acids long. V lost 0 bases and J 0 bases, leaving 5 bases between the germline ends. The CDR3 bases are TGCGCCAGCAGCTTGGAGATCAGCACAGATACGCAGTATTTT. This gives the protein CASSLEISTDTQYF.

This clonotype occurred many times. The rearrangement uses TRBV5-1 and TRBJ2-7; 9 nucleotides agree with TRBD1. The CDR3 loop spans 17 amino acids. Looked up from germline, CDR1 is SGHRS and CDR2 is YFSETQ. With 0 bases clipped from V and 6 bases from J, the junction kept 13 bases outside the gene matches. The CDR3 coding sequence is TGCGCCAGCAGCTTGGATCCAGGACAGGGGAATGTTGGCGAGCAGTACTTC. Its translation is CASSLDPGQGNVGEQYF.

This clonotype was picked up many times. The chain combines TRBV4-1 with TRBJ2-2; no clear D. Germline CDR1 MGHRA, CDR2 YSYEKL. Trimming stripped 4 bases from V and 0 bases from J, with 9 bases between. The CDR3 spans 15 residues. The chain's CDR3 is CASSRLIPNTGELFF. The DNA of the CDR3 is TGCGCCAGCAGCCGCCTAATACCGAACACCGGGGAGCTGTTTTTT.

The chain carries TRBV3-1 and TRBJ2-5; TRBD1 agrees at 8 bases. Germline CDR1 and CDR2: LGHDT and YNNKEL (reference sequence). J was trimmed by 1 base and V by 3 bases; bases with no gene match: 7. The CDR3 has 16 amino acids. CDR3 bases: TGTGCCAGCAGCCAGTCTTGGACAGGGACCCAAGAGACCCAGTACTTC. This sequence encodes CASSQSWTGTQETQYF.

This clonotype was seen ten or more times. The chain recombines TRBV5-1 with TRBJ1-1, with D unclear. Trimming removed 0 bases at V and 2 bases at J, with 11 bases between. In germline, CDR1 is SGHRS, CDR2 YFSETQ. CDR3 length: 15 amino acids. The CDR3 is CASSLVYRQNTEAFF. The CDR3 DNA reads TGCGCCAGCAGCTTGGTTTACCGGCAAAACACTGAAGCTTTCTTT.

This clonotype has ten or more counts. The chain combines TRBV12-3 or TRBV12-4 with TRBJ2-2, with a weak D call TRBD2 (6 bases). V lost 6 bases and J 5 bases, leaving 16 bases between the germline ends. The CDR3 runs 15 residues. The CDR3 sequence is CASRLPGLRTGELFF. CDR3 DNA: TGTGCCAGCAGACTCCCGGGACTGAGGACCGGGGAGCTGTTTTTT.

This clonotype appeared many times. V gene TRBV3-1 combines with J gene TRBJ2-1, with 7 bases identical to TRBD2. Looked up from germline, CDR1 is LGHDT and CDR2 is YNNKEL (reference sequence). V was pared by 5 bases and J by 4 bases, with 8 bases of the junction left unmatched. This CDR3 region has 15 residues. CDR3 amino acids: CASSFTGLQYNEQFF. Written as DNA, the CDR3 is TGTGCCAGCAGCTTCACGGGACTACAATACAATGAGCAGTTCTTC.